The clone carrying this T cell receptor (beta chain) was seen only once. Its antigen is as yet unknown. Other DNA sequences within the sample encode an identical CDR3. Germline values: CDR1 ENHRY, CDR2 SYGVKD. V lost 6 bases and J lost 2, with 7 bases in between. The CDR3 totals 13 residues. This entry comes from a study of OX40 agonist ivuxolimab in advanced cancers. Looking at the study overall: In three patients, partial responses were observed, one with hepatocellular carcinoma and two with cutaneous melanoma. Study findings and constraints: Both blood CD4+ and CD8+ T cells showed clonal growth by week 6 at 0.1 to 3.0 mg/kg. What antigens the expanded peripheral T cells recognized was never established.

The assay was immunoSEQ multiplex PCR, and TCRdb's table has in-frame clones only and misses some. The data show tens of thousands of clones, roughly nine tenths seen once. This receptor was identified in an adult with an advanced solid tumor such as melanoma, head and neck, liver or kidney cancer. The sequences come from CD4+ or CD8+ T cells sorted from blood, collected in a trial of the OX40 agonist ivuxolimab. The chain carries TRBV10-3 and TRBJ2-2; D remains unclear. The CDR3 DNA reads TGTGCCATCAGAACAGATAACACCGGGGAGCTGTTTTTT. As protein: CAIRTDNTGELFF.